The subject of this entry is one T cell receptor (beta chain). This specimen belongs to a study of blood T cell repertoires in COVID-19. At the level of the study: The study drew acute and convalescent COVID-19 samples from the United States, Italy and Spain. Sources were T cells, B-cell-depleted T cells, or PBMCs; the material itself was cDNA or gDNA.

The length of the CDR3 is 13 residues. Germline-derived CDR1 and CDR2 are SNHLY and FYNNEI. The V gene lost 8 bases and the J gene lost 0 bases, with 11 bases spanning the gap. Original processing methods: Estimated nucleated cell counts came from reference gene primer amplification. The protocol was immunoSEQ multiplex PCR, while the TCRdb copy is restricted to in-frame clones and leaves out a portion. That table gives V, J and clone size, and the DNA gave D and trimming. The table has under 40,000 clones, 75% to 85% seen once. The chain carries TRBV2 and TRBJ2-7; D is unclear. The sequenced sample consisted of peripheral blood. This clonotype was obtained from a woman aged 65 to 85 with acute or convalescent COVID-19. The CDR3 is CASEEVASYEQYF. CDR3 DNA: TGTGCCAGCGAAGAGGTGGCCTCCTACGAGCAGTACTTC.